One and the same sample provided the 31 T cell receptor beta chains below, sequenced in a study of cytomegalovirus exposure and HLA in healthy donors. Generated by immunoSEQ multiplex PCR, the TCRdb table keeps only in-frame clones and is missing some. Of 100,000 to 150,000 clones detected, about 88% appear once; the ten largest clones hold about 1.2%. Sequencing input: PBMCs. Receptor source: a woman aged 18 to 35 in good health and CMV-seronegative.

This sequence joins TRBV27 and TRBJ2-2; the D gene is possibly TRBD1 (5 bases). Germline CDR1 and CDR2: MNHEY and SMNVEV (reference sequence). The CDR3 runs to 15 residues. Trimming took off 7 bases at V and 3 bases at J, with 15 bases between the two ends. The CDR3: CASNPWGSYTGELFF. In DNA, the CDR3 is TGTGCCAGCAATCCATGGGGCAGTTACACCGGGGAGCTGTTTTTT.

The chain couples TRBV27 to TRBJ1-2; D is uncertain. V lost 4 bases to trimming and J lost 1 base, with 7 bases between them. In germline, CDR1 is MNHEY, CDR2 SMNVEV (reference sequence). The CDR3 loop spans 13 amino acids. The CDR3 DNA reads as TGTGCCAGCAGTTATGGCAGTAACTATGGCTACACCTTC. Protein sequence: CASSYGSNYGYTF.

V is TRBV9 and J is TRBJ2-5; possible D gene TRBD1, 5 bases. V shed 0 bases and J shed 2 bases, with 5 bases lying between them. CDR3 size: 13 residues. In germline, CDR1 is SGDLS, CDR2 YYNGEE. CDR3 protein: CASSVGTQETQYF. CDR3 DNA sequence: TGTGCCAGCAGCGTAGGGACACAAGAGACCCAGTACTTC.

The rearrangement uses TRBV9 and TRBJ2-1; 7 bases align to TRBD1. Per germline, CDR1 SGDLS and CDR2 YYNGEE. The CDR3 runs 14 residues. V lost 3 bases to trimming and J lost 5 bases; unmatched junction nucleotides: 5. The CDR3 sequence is CASSEMTGNNEQFF. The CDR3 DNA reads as TGTGCCAGCAGCGAGATGACAGGGAACAATGAGCAGTTCTTC.

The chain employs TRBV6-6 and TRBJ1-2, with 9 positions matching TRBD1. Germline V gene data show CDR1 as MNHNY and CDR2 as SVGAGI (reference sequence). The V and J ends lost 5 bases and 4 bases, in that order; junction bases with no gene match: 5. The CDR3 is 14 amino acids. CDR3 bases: TGTGCCAGCAGTCCGGACAGGGGTGGCTATGGCTACACCTTC. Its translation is CASSPDRGGYGYTF.

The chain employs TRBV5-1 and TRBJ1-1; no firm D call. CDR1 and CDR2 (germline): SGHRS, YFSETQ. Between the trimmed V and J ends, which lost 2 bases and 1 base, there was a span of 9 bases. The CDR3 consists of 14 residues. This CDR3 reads CASSFDGGNTEAFF. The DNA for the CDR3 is TGCGCCAGCAGCTTTGACGGCGGGAACACTGAAGCTTTCTTT.

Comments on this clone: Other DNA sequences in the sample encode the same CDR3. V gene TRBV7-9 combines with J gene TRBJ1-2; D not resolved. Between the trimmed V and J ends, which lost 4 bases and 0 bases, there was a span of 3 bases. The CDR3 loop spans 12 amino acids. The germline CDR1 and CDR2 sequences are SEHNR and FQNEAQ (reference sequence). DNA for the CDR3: TGTGCCAGCAGCTCCTCTAACTATGGCTACACCTTC. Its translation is CASSSSNYGYTF.

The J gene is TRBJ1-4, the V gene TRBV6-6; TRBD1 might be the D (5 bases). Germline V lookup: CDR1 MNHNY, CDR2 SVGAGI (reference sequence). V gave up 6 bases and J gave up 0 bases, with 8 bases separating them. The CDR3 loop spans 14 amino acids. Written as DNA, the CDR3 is TGTGCCAGCAGCCCGACAGCAACTAATGAAAAACTGTTTTTT. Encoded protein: CASSPTATNEKLFF.

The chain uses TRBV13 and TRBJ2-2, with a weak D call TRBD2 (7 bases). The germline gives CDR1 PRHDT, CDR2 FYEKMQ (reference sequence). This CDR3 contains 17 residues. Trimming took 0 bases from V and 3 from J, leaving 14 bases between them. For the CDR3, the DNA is TGTGCCAGCAGCTTAGGCCCCGGGGGGCCGGACACCGGGGAGCTGTTTTTT. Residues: CASSLGPGGPDTGELFF.

The CDR3 sequence: CASSQDGGFREKLFF. The CDR3 DNA sequence: TGCGCCAGCAGCCAAGATGGGGGCTTCCGTGAAAAACTGTTTTTT. The chain links TRBV4-1 to TRBJ1-4, with D maybe TRBD1 (6 bases). Germline-derived CDR1 and CDR2 are MGHRA and YSYEKL. The germline V and J ends were trimmed by 0 bases and 7 bases, with 12 bases remaining between them. The CDR3 is 15 amino acids.

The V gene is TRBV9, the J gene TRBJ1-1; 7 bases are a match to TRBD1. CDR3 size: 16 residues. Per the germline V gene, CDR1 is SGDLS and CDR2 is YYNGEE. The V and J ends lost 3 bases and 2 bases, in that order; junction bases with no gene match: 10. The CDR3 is CASSAYRGQLNTEAFF. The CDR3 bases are TGTGCCAGCAGCGCCTATCGGGGACAGCTAAACACTGAAGCTTTCTTT. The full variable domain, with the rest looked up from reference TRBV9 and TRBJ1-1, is DSGVTQTPKHLITATGQRVTLRCSPRSGDLSVYWYQQSLDQGLQFLIQYYNGEERAKGNILERFSAQQFPDLHSELNLSSLELGDSALYFCASSAYRGQLNTEAFFGQGTRLTVV.

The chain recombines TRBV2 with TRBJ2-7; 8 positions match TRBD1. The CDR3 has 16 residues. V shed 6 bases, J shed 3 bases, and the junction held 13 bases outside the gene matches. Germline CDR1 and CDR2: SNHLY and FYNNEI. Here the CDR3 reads CASRGFRQGNLYEQYF. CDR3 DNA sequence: TGTGCCAGCAGGGGATTTCGACAGGGGAATCTCTACGAGCAGTACTTC.

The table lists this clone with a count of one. In DNA, the CDR3 is TGTGCCAGCAGGGAGGGGGAAGCTTTCTTT. This sequence encodes CASREGEAFF. This sequence joins TRBV6-1 and TRBJ1-1, with D tentatively TRBD1 (5 bases). Germline V CDR1 and CDR2: MNHNS, SASEGT. CDR3 size: 10 residues. V shed 6 bases and J shed 8 bases, with 7 bases lying between them.

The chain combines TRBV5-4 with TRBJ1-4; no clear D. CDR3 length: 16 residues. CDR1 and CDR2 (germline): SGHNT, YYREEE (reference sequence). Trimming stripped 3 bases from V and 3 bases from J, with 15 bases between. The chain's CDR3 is CASSSTQVSSNEKLFF. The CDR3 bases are TGTGCCAGCAGCTCGACCCAGGTCAGCTCTAATGAAAAACTGTTTTTT.

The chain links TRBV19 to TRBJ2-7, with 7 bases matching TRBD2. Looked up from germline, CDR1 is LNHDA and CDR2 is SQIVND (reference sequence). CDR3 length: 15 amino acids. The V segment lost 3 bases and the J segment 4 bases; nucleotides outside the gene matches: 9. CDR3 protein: CASSILRGTKYEQYF. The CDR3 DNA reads TGTGCCAGTAGTATTCTCCGCGGGACTAAATACGAGCAGTACTTC.

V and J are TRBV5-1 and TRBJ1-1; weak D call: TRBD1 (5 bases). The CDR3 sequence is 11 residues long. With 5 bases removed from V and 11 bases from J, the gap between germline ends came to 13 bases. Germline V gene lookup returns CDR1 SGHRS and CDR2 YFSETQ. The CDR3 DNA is TGCGCCAGCAGAGGGGCAATGGTGGCTTTCTTT. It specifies CASRGAMVAFF.

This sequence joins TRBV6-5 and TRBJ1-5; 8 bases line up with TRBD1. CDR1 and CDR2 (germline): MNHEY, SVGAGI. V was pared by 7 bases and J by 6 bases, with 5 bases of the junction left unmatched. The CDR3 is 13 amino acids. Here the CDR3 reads CASIRQGFQPQHF. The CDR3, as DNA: TGTGCCAGCATCAGACAGGGGTTTCAGCCCCAGCATTTT.

Here the CDR3 reads CASSRVPKEAADEKLFF. In DNA form, the CDR3 reads TGCGCCAGCAGCCGGGTACCCAAGGAAGCCGCGGATGAAAAACTGTTTTTT. The chain links TRBV4-1 to TRBJ1-4; D gene ambiguous. Germline loops: CDR1 MGHRA, CDR2 YSYEKL. The CDR3 covers 17 residues. Trimming cost V 4 bases and J 6 bases, with 21 bases left between them.

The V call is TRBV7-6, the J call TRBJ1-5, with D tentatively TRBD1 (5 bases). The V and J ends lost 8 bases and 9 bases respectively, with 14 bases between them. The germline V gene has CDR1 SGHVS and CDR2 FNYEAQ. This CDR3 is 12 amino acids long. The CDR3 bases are TGTGCCAGCGGGGAGGCCGGGGGGCCCCAGCATTTT. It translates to CASGEAGGPQHF.

CDR3 sequence: CASSPPGVWSGTEAFF. The CDR3 DNA follows: TGTGCCAGTAGTCCCCCCGGGGTCTGGTCGGGCACTGAAGCTTTCTTT. The chain is built from TRBV19 and TRBJ1-1; D not resolved. Trimming took off 5 bases at V and 4 bases at J, with 20 bases between the two ends. Germline CDR1 LNHDA, CDR2 SQIVND (reference sequence). The CDR3 covers 16 residues.

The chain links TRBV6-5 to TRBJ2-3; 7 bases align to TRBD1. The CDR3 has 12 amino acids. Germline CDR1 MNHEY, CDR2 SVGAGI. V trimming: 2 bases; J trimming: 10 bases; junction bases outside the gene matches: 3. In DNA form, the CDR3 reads TGTGCCAGCAGTTACGCCGGACAGGCGCAGTATTTT. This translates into CASSYAGQAQYF.

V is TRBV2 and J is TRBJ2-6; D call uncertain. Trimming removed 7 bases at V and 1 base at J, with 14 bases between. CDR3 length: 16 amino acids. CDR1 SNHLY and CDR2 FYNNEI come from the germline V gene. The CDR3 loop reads CASIPRPASGANVLTF. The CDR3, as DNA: TGTGCCAGCATTCCACGACCAGCGTCTGGGGCCAACGTCCTGACTTTC.

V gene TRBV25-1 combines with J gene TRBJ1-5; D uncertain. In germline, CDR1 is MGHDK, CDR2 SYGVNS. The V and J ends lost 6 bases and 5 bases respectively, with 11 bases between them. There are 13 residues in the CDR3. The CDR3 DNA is TGTGCCAGCAGCCCCGCGGTGGATCAGCCCCAGCATTTT. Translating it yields CASSPAVDQPQHF.

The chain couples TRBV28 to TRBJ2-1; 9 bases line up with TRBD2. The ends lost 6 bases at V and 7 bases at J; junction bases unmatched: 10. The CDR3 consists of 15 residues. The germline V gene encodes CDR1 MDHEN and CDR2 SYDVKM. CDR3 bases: TGTGCCAGCAGCTCAGCCCATAGCGGGGGAAATGAGCAGTTCTTC. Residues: CASSSAHSGGNEQFF.

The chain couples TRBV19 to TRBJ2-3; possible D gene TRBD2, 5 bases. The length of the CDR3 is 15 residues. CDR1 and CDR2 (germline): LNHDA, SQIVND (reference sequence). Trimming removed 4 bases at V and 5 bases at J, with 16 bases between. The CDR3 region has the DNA TGTGCCAGTAGTAACGTGCAGGCCGGGGTAGATACGCAGTATTTT. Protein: CASSNVQAGVDTQYF.

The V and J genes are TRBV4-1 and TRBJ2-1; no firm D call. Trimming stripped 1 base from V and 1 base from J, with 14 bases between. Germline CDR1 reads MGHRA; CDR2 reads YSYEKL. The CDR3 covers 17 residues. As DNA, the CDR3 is TGCGCCAGCAGCCAAGTCATACTCACCGGTTCCTACAATGAGCAGTTCTTC. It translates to CASSQVILTGSYNEQFF.

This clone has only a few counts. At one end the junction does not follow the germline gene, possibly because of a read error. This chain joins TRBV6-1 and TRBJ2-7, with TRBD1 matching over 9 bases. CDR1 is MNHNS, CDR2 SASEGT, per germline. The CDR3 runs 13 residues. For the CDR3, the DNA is TGTGCCAGCAGTGAAGTTCCTAAAAGGACAGGGGACTTC. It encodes CASSEVPKRTGDF.

CDR3 nucleotides: TGTGCCAGTAGATCATTCAGGAAAAGCTCCTATAATTCACCCCTCCACTTT. Residues: CASRSFRKSSYNSPLHF. This chain connects TRBV19 to TRBJ1-6, with D unresolved. Deletions cut 6 bases from V and 0 bases from J, with 15 bases between. The CDR3 consists of 17 residues. Germline V gene sequence: CDR1 LNHDA, CDR2 SQIVND (reference sequence).

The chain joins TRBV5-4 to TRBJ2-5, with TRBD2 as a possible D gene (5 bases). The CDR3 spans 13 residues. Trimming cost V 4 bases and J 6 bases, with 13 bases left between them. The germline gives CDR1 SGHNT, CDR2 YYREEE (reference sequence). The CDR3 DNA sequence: TGTGCCAGCAGCGTGGATTTAGCGCAGACCCAGTACTTC. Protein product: CASSVDLAQTQYF.

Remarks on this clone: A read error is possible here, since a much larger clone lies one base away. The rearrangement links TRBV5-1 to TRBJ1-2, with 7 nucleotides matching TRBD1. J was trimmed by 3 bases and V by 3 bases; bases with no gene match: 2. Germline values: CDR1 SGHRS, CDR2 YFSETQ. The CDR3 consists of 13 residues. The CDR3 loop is CASSSTGDYGYTF. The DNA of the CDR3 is TGCGCCAGCAGCTCTACAGGGGACTATGGCTACACCTTC. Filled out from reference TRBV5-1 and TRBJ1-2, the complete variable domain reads KAGVTQTPRYLIKTRGQQVTLSCSPISGHRSVSWYQQTPGQGLQFLFEYFSETQRNKGNFPGRFSGRQFSNSRSEMNVSTLELGDSALYLCASSSTGDYGYTFGSGTRLTVV.

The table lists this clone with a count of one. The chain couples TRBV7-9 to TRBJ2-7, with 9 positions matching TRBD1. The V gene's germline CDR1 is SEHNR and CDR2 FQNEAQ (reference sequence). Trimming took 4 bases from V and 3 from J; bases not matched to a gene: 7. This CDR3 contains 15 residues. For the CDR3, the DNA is TGTGCCAGCAGCTACGGACAGGGGTCTAACTACGAGCAGTACTTC. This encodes CASSYGQGSNYEQYF.